A single sample is the source of the 30 T cell receptor beta chains below, sequenced in a study of PD-1 and CTLA-4 blockade in melanoma. The protocol was immunoSEQ multiplex PCR, while the TCRdb copy is restricted to in-frame clones and leaves out a portion. This sample yields approximately 33,000 clones, of which around 93% are seen a single time; over 6.5% belongs to the top ten. The input for sequencing was CD8+ T cells from peripheral blood, taken from a patient given anti-PD-1 treatment. These receptors were obtained from a human donor with melanoma.

The chain is built from TRBV6-6 and TRBJ2-7; D call uncertain. V gave up 5 bases and J gave up 5 bases, with 7 bases separating them. This CDR3 is 11 amino acids long. The V gene's germline CDR1 is MNHNY and CDR2 SVGAGI (reference sequence). CDR3 sequence: CASSPADEQYF. The CDR3 coding sequence is TGTGCCAGCAGTCCCGCGGACGAGCAGTACTTC.

The chain recombines TRBV7-9 with TRBJ2-3, with 7 bases identical to TRBD1. The CDR3 is 16 residues long. Germline CDR1 is SEHNR and CDR2 is FQNEAQ (reference sequence). The trim removed 5 bases at V and 1 base at J, leaving 9 bases unmatched. In DNA, the CDR3 is TGTGCCAGCAGCCATACCTCAGGACAGGGCACAGATACGCAGTATTTT. Translated, it gives CASSHTSGQGTDTQYF.

The chain carries TRBV12-3 or TRBV12-4 and TRBJ1-5; D remains ambiguous. The ends were cut back, 6 bases at V and 8 bases at J, with 11 bases in the middle. The CDR3 has 12 residues. This chain's CDR3 is CASSPSAEPQHF. Written as DNA, the CDR3 is TGTGCCAGCAGCCCTTCGGCGGAGCCCCAGCATTTT.

This chain connects TRBV7-9 to TRBJ2-7; TRBD1 matches 9 bases. Germline CDR1 reads SEHNR; CDR2 reads FQNEAQ (reference sequence). V gave up 1 base and J gave up 5 bases; unmatched junction bases: 3. The CDR3 has 14 residues. The CDR3 sequence is CASSLVQGADEQYF. DNA for the CDR3: TGTGCCAGCAGCTTAGTACAGGGGGCAGACGAGCAGTACTTC.

CDR3 loop: CASSTAGRETQYF. The CDR3 coding sequence is TGTGCCAGCAGCACCGCCGGACGAGAGACCCAGTACTTC. The chain couples TRBV13 to TRBJ2-5, with D unresolved. The CDR3 has 13 residues. The V gene lost 5 bases and the J gene lost 4 bases, with 11 bases spanning the gap. CDR1 is PRHDT and CDR2 is FYEKMQ in the germline V gene (reference sequence).

The chain links TRBV6-5 to TRBJ1-5; D is possibly TRBD1 (5 bases). V was clipped by 0 bases and J by 7 bases, with 10 bases between them. There are 14 residues in the CDR3. Germline lookup yields CDR1 MNHEY and CDR2 SVGAGI. For the CDR3, the DNA is TGTGCCAGCAGTTACTCGGCAGAGGGGCAGCCCCAGCATTTT. It encodes CASSYSAEGQPQHF.

The DNA of the CDR3 is TGTGCCAGCAGCCAAGATAGCTCCGAGGCCGGGGAGCTGTTTTTT. Amino acid sequence: CASSQDSSEAGELFF. The V and J genes are TRBV14 and TRBJ2-2, with no clear D. Deletions cut 0 bases from V and 6 bases from J, with 11 bases between. The germline gives CDR1 SGHDN, CDR2 FVKESK. This CDR3 is built from 15 residues.

This chain joins TRBV27 and TRBJ2-1, with D possibly TRBD1 on 5 matching bases. V was shortened by 2 bases and J by 2 bases, with 10 bases between the two germline ends. Germline values: CDR1 MNHEY, CDR2 SMNVEV (reference sequence). The CDR3 covers 15 residues. CDR3 loop: CASSLVVRAYNEQFF. The DNA of the CDR3 is TGTGCCAGCAGTTTAGTTGTCAGGGCCTACAATGAGCAGTTCTTC.

This chain links TRBV12-3 or TRBV12-4 with TRBJ1-1, with D hard to call. The V and J ends lost 6 bases and 10 bases respectively, with 12 bases between them. The CDR3 has 11 amino acids. The CDR3 sequence: CASREGLGAFF. CDR3 nucleotide sequence: TGTGCCAGCAGAGAAGGGCTCGGAGCTTTCTTT.

This rearrangement joins TRBV2 to TRBJ1-6; D is unclear. This CDR3 spans 15 amino acids. CDR1 is SNHLY and CDR2 is FYNNEI in the germline V gene. V lost 5 bases, J lost 7 bases, and 15 bases lay in between. In DNA, the CDR3 is TGTGCCAGCAGTCCCCCGGCAGCAAGCAATTCACCCCTCCACTTT. It specifies CASSPPAASNSPLHF.

V gene TRBV9 combines with J gene TRBJ2-1, with TRBD2 as a possible D gene (6 bases). Germline lookup yields CDR1 SGDLS and CDR2 YYNGEE. The V end lost 0 bases, the J end lost 7 bases, and 11 bases lay between the germline ends. The CDR3 spans 14 residues. The CDR3 spells CASSVDSGTNEQFF. Written as DNA, the CDR3 is TGTGCCAGCAGCGTAGATTCGGGGACTAATGAGCAGTTCTTC.

This sequence joins TRBV7-9 and TRBJ2-1; D is unclear. CDR1 SEHNR and CDR2 FQNEAQ come from the germline V gene (reference sequence). The CDR3 totals 15 residues. The V and J ends lost 5 bases and 4 bases respectively, with 15 bases between them. The CDR3 is CASSPGKATYNEQFF. The CDR3 DNA reads as TGTGCCAGCAGCCCAGGAAAAGCGACATACAATGAGCAGTTCTTC.

This chain uses TRBV6-5 with TRBJ1-2; the D is unclear. CDR3 length equals 14 residues. V was shortened by 6 bases and J by 2 bases, with 13 bases between the two germline ends. Germline V gene data show CDR1 as MNHEY and CDR2 as SVGAGI. The CDR3 sequence is CASSPRSVNYGYTF. In DNA, the CDR3 is TGTGCCAGCAGCCCACGGAGCGTCAACTATGGCTACACCTTC.

V is TRBV7-9 and J is TRBJ2-3, with D uncertain. The CDR3 runs 14 residues. Trimming stripped 5 bases from V and 2 bases from J, with 11 bases between. Germline V CDR1 and CDR2: SEHNR, FQNEAQ (reference sequence). CDR3 region: CASSSHLSTDTQYF. In DNA, the CDR3 is TGTGCCAGCAGCAGTCACTTATCCACAGATACGCAGTATTTT.

The V gene is TRBV7-6, the J gene TRBJ2-1; D may be TRBD2 (7 bases). This CDR3 spans 16 amino acids. Trimming shortened V by 0 bases and J by 3 bases, and 12 bases separated the two germline ends. Looked up from germline, CDR1 is SGHVS and CDR2 is FNYEAQ. The CDR3 DNA is TGTGCCAGCAGCTTAGCGAGGGGGGGAATCTACAATGAGCAGTTCTTC. Translated, it gives CASSLARGGIYNEQFF. The variable domain in full, with the rest retrieved from reference TRBV7-6 and TRBJ2-1, is GAGVSQSPRYKVTKRGQDVALRCDPISGHVSLYWYRQALGQGPEFLTYFNYEAQQDKSGLPNDRFSAERPEGSISTLTIQRTEQRDSAMYRCASSLARGGIYNEQFFGPGTRLTVL.

A single count supports this clone. The rearrangement links TRBV6-5 to TRBJ2-1; perhaps D is TRBD1 or TRBD2 (6 bases each). The germline V and J ends were trimmed by 7 bases and 1 base, with 14 bases remaining between them. Per germline, CDR1 MNHEY and CDR2 SVGAGI. The CDR3 runs to 15 residues. This CDR3 reads CASTKGGLSYNEQFF. Written as DNA, the CDR3 is TGTGCCAGCACCAAAGGGGGGCTGTCCTACAATGAGCAGTTCTTC.

The V call is TRBV29-1, the J call TRBJ2-7; D ambiguous. Trimming took off 5 bases at V and 5 bases at J, with 16 bases between the two ends. This CDR3 contains 13 residues. The germline V gene has CDR1 SQVTM and CDR2 ANQGSEA. This CDR3 reads CSVLQAYPNEQYF. CDR3 in DNA: TGCAGCGTTCTTCAAGCGTATCCCAACGAGCAGTACTTC.

This chain connects TRBV9 to TRBJ1-2; no reliable D call. The germline V and J ends were trimmed by 2 bases and 0 bases, with 5 bases remaining between them. The germline gives CDR1 SGDLS, CDR2 YYNGEE. The CDR3 covers 13 residues. This CDR3 is CASSVSTNYGYTF. Written as DNA, the CDR3 is TGTGCCAGCAGCGTTAGTACTAACTATGGCTACACCTTC.

The chain combines TRBV3-1 (or the pseudogene TRBV3-2) with TRBJ2-3; possible D gene TRBD1, 5 bases. The CDR3 runs 15 residues. The V end lost 6 bases, the J end lost 0 bases, and 13 bases lay between the germline ends. Germline V lookup: CDR1 LGHDT, CDR2 YNNKEL (reference sequence). CDR3 sequence reads: CASRKGSMSTDTQYF. CDR3 coding DNA: TGTGCCAGCAGAAAGGGGTCAATGAGCACAGATACGCAGTATTTT.

V gene TRBV21-1 combines with J gene TRBJ2-6; the D call of TRBD2 is as the table states it, not checked on the DNA. TRBV21-1 is recorded as a pseudogene. CDR3 length: 17 residues. The DNA for the CDR3 is TGTGCCAGCAGCTCTCGCGGGGGACGCTCTGGGGCCAACGTCCTGACTTTC. Translating it yields CASSSRGGRSGANVLTF.

The V and J genes are TRBV10-2 and TRBJ2-7; D is possibly TRBD1 or TRBD2 (5 bases each). V shed 4 bases and J shed 3 bases, with 13 bases lying between them. CDR1 WSHSY and CDR2 SAAADI come from the germline V gene. The CDR3 runs to 14 residues. CDR3 sequence (DNA): TGCGCCAGCAGTGTGGGGGTCAGCGGCTACGAGCAGTACTTC. Protein sequence: CASSVGVSGYEQYF.

The CDR3 spells CASSPGLRNTGELFF. The CDR3 DNA is TGTGCCAGCAGTCCCGGACTGAGAAACACCGGGGAGCTGTTTTTT. The gene calls are TRBV6-6 and TRBJ2-2; maybe TRBD2 (5 bases). Germline CDR1 and CDR2: MNHNY and SVGAGI (reference sequence). This CDR3 has 15 residues. V lost 5 bases and J lost 2, with 12 bases in between.

This chain's CDR3 is CASSLGLGDTQYF. CDR3 DNA sequence: TGTGCCAGCAGCTTAGGCCTGGGGGATACGCAGTATTTT. The genes are TRBV11-3 and TRBJ2-3; D uncertain. CDR1 and CDR2 from the germline V gene are SGHNT and YENEEA. This CDR3 has 13 residues. Trimming pared 1 base from V and 6 bases from J, leaving 8 bases between.

This clone showed up just once. The chain has TRBV18 and TRBJ1-2; possible D gene TRBD1, 5 bases. CDR3 length: 17 amino acids. The germline gives CDR1 KGHSH, CDR2 LQKENI. Trimming left V 0 bases short and J 0 bases short, with 14 bases between. CDR3 loop: CASSPPMVGTTNYGYTF. In nucleotides, the CDR3 is TGTGCCAGCTCACCACCGATGGTTGGGACCACTAACTATGGCTACACCTTC.

The chain uses TRBV5-4 and TRBJ2-1; 7 nucleotides align to TRBD2. Germline values: CDR1 SGHNT, CDR2 YYREEE (reference sequence). The CDR3 covers 15 residues. The V segment lost 3 bases and the J segment 7 bases; nucleotides outside the gene matches: 10. The CDR3: CASSSPLAEGNEQFF. In nucleotides, the CDR3 is TGTGCCAGCAGCTCCCCCCTAGCGGAGGGGAATGAGCAGTTCTTC.

This sequence joins TRBV15 and TRBJ1-5; the match to TRBD1 covers 8 bases. Germline V gene data show CDR1 as LNHNV and CDR2 as YYDKDF (reference sequence). The J segment lost 0 bases and the V segment lost 5 bases, leaving 3 bases of the junction unmatched. CDR3 length equals 15 residues. CDR3 coding DNA: TGTGCCACCAGCTTCGACAGGGGTAGCAATCAGCCCCAGCATTTT. Translated: CATSFDRGSNQPQHF. The whole variable domain, filled in from reference TRBV15 and TRBJ1-5, reads DAMVIQNPRYQVTQFGKPVTLSCSQTLNHNVMYWYQQKSSQAPKLLFHYYDKDFNNEADTPDNFQSRRPNTSFCFLDIRSPGLGDTAMYLCATSFDRGSNQPQHFGDGTRLSIL.

The table lists this clone with a count of one. The V and J genes are TRBV4-1 and TRBJ2-6; possibly TRBD1 for D (5 bases). Trimming took 3 bases from V and 3 from J, leaving 6 bases between them. From germline, CDR1 is MGHRA and CDR2 YSYEKL. The CDR3 sequence is 14 residues long. This chain's CDR3 is CASSQTVGANVLTF. The CDR3 DNA reads as TGCGCCAGCAGCCAGACAGTTGGGGCCAACGTCCTGACTTTC.

This clone was picked up one time. V gene TRBV30 combines with J gene TRBJ2-1, with TRBD2 matching over 7 bases. Germline V gene sequence: CDR1 GTSNPN, CDR2 SVGIG (reference sequence). The CDR3 length is 12 residues. The trim removed 7 bases at V and 3 bases at J, leaving 3 bases unmatched. The CDR3 sequence: CASGGSYNEQFF. DNA for the CDR3: TGTGCCTCGGGCGGGAGCTACAATGAGCAGTTCTTC. Full variable domain (rest looked up from reference TRBV30 and TRBJ2-1): SQTIHQWPATLVQPVGSPLSLECTVEGTSNPNLYWYRQAAGRGLQLLFYSVGIGQISSEVPQNLSASRPQDRQFILSSKKLLLSDSGFYLCASGGSYNEQFFGPGTRLTVL.

The chain has TRBV5-5 and TRBJ1-1; no reliable D call. V dropped 7 bases and J dropped 3 bases, with 10 bases sitting between them. Germline V CDR1 and CDR2: SGHKS, YYEKEE (reference sequence). This CDR3 contains 12 residues. CDR3 in amino acids: CASQVLDTEAFF. The CDR3 region has the DNA TGTGCCAGCCAAGTCCTGGACACTGAAGCTTTCTTT. The variable domain in full, completed from reference TRBV5-5 and TRBJ1-1, reads DAGVTQSPTHLIKTRGQQVTLRCSPISGHKSVSWYQQVLGQGPQFIFQYYEKEERGRGNFPDRFSARQFPNYSSELNVNALLLGDSALYLCASQVLDTEAFFGQGTRLTVV.

This clone was observed a handful of times. CDR3 coding DNA: TGTGCCAGCAGTTTAAGGCAGGGTGGGCAGCCCCAGCATTTT. Amino acids: CASSLRQGGQPQHF. The chain links TRBV28 to TRBJ1-5, with D possibly matching TRBD1 (5 bases). The CDR3 extends over 14 amino acids. From germline, CDR1 is MDHEN and CDR2 SYDVKM. Trimming stripped 2 bases from V and 7 bases from J, with 12 bases between. The complete variable domain, with remaining parts taken from reference TRBV28 and TRBJ1-5, reads DVKVTQSSRYLVKRTGEKVFLECVQDMDHENMFWYRQDPGLGLRLIYFSYDVKMKEKGDIPEGYSVSREKKERFSLILESASTNQTSMYLCASSLRQGGQPQHFGDGTRLSIL.